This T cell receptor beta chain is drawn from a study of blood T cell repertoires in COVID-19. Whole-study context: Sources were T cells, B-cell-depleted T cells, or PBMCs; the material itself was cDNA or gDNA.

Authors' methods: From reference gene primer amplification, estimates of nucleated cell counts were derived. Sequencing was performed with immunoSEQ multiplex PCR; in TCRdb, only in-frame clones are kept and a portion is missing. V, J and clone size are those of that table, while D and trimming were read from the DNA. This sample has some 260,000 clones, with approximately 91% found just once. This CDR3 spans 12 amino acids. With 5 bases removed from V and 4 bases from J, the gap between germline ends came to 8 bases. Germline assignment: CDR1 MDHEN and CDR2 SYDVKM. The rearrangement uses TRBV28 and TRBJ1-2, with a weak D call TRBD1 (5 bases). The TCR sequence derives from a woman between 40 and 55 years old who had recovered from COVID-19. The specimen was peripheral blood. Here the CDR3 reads CASSKDSYGYTF. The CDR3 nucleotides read TGTGCCAGCAGTAAAGACAGCTATGGCTACACCTTC.